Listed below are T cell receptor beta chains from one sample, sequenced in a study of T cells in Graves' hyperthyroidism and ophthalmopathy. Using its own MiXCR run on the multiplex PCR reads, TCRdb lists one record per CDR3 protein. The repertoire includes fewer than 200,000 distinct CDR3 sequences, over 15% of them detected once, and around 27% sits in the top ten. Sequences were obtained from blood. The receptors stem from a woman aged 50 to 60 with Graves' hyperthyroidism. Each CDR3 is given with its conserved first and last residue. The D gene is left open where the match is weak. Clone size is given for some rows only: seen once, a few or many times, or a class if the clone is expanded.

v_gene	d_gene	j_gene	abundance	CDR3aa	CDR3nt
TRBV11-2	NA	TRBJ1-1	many	CASSWEPRVNTEAFF	TGTGCCAGCAGCTGGGAGCCCCGGGTGAACACTGAAGCTTTCTTT
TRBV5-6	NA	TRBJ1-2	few	CASTPGQANYGYTF	TGTGCCAGCACCCCGGGACAAGCTAACTATGGCTACACCTTC
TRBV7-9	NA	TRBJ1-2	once	CASSPDGGTIYGYTF	TGTGCCAGCAGCCCAGACGGGGGCACTATCTATGGCTACACCTTC
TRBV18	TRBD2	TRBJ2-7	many	CASSPPERGGLNYEQYF	TGTGCCAGCTCACCACCGGAAAGGGGAGGGTTGAACTACGAGCAGTACTTC
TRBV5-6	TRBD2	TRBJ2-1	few	CASSFRTSRFF	TGTGCCAGCAGCTTTAGGACTAGTCGGTTCTTC
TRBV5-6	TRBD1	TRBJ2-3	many	CASILKGASTDTQYF	TGTGCCAGCATCCTTAAGGGGGCTAGCACAGATACGCAGTATTTT
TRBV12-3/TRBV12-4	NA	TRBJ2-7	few	CASRTGSDSYEQYF	TGTGCCAGTCGTACCGGCTCGGACTCCTACGAGCAGTACTTC
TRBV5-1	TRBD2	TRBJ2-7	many	CASSFSSGGPGYEQYF	TGCGCCAGCAGCTTCTCTAGCGGGGGCCCGGGATACGAGCAGTACTTC
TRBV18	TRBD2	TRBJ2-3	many	CASSPRLAGKYTDTQYF	TGTGCCAGCTCACCACGACTAGCGGGGAAATACACAGATACGCAGTATTTT
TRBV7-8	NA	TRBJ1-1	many	CASSLVIDGNTEAFF	TGTGCCAGCAGCTTAGTGATTGACGGGAACACTGAAGCTTTCTTT
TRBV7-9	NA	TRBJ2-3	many	CASSVTRDTQYF	TGTGCCAGCAGCGTGACACGAGATACGCAGTATTTT
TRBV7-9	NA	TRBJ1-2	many	CASSPLGTATYGYTF	TGTGCCAGCAGCCCGCTAGGGACGGCAACCTATGGCTACACCTTC
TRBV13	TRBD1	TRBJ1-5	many	CASSSGQGVDQPQHF	TGTGCCAGCAGCTCTGGACAGGGGGTTGATCAGCCCCAGCATTTT
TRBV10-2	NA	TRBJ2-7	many	CASRASGLVAWQYF	TGCGCCAGCAGAGCCTCGGGGCTCGTCGCGTGGCAGTACTTC
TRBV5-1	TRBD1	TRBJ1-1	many	CASCVDRERMNTEAFF	TGCGCCAGCTGCGTAGACAGGGAGAGAATGAACACTGAAGCTTTCTTT
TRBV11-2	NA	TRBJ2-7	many	CASSPPDSEQYF	TGTGCCAGCAGCCCCCCGGACTCCGAGCAGTACTTC
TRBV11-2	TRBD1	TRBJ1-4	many	CASSPGDRGAEKLFF	TGTGCCAGCAGCCCAGGGGACAGGGGCGCTGAAAAACTGTTTTTT
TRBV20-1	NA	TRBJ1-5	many	CSARVVGGNQPQHF	TGCAGTGCTAGGGTAGTAGGGGGCAATCAGCCCCAGCATTTT
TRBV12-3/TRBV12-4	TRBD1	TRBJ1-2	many	CASSLALGDSYGYTF	TGTGCCAGCAGTTTAGCGCTGGGGGACAGCTATGGCTACACCTTC
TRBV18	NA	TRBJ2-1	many	CASSPGLANDEQFF	TGTGCCAGCTCACCCGGTCTAGCGAACGATGAGCAGTTCTTC
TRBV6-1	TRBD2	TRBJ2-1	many	CATKRAGRNEQFF	TGTGCCACCAAACGAGCGGGGCGGAATGAGCAGTTCTTC
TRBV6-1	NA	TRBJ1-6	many	CASSYADRDNSPLHF	TGTGCCAGCAGTTATGCGGACAGAGATAATTCACCCCTCCACTTT
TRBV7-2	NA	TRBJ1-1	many	CASSLATAGGTEAFF	TGTGCCAGCAGCTTAGCGACGGCTGGGGGCACTGAAGCTTTCTTT
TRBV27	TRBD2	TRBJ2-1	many	CASSLAGGAAGGPRSYNEQFF	TGTGCCAGCAGTTTAGCGGGGGGGGCGGCGGGGGGACCCCGCTCCTACAATGAGCAGTTCTTC
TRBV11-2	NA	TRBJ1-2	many	CASSSETYGYTF	TGTGCCAGCAGCTCCGAGACCTATGGCTACACCTTC
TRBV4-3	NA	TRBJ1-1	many	CASSQEPATEAFF	TGCGCCAGCAGCCAAGAACCAGCCACTGAAGCTTTCTTT
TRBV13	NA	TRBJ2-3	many	CASSFQGGGIDTQYF	TGTGCCAGCAGCTTCCAGGGGGGGGGGATAGATACGCAGTATTTT
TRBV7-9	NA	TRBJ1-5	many	CASSLPQPQHF	TGTGCCAGCAGCTTACCCCAGCCCCAGCATTTT
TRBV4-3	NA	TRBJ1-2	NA	CASSQDSYSYGYTF	TGCGCCAGCAGCCAAGATAGTTACAGTTACGGCTACACCTTC
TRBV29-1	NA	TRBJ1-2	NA	CSVEGPGPNYGYTF	TGCAGCGTTGAGGGTCCAGGACCTAACTATGGCTACACCTTC
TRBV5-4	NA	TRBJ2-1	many	CASSSFYNEQFF	TGTGCCAGCAGCTCATTCTACAATGAGCAGTTCTTC
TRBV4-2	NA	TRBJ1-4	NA	CASSQVDSVGNEKLFF	TGTGCCAGCAGCCAAGTCGATTCAGTTGGAAATGAAAAACTGTTTTTT
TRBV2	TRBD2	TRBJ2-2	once	CASRGLEGGELFF	TGTGCCAGCAGGGGACTAGAGGGCGGGGAGCTGTTTTTT
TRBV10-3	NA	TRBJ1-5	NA	CAISESTGNQPQHF	TGTGCCATCAGTGAGTCTACGGGCAATCAGCCCCAGCATTTT